This TCR beta chain stems from a study of CD8+ T cells in alopecia areata (dated 2018 in TCRdb). Some background on the complete study: The treated patients took part in an open-label pilot trial in which moderate-to-severe alopecia areata was treated with oral tofacitinib at 5 to 10 mg twice daily. Tofacitinib was given for 6 to 18 months, followed by 6 months of follow-up off drug to assess delayed response and recurrence. The SALT score, which quantifies the percentage of affected scalp surface area, was used to measure disease severity in treated patients. To study T cell clonal expansion in alopecia areata, the researchers applied high-throughput TCRbeta sequencing to both the C3H/HeJ mouse model and human patients. Human TCRbeta sequencing covered scalp tissue and sorted CD4+ and CD8+ peripheral blood T cells from patchy and totalis/universalis alopecia areata patients and healthy controls. Biopsies were taken from tofacitinib-treated patients at baseline and again at 4 and 24 weeks into treatment, and several of those patients also had a later scalp biopsy. Scalp clonality was compared among normal scalp (n=4), patchy alopecia areata scalp (n=8), and alopecia totalis/universalis scalp (n=8). RNA was obtained with the PAXgene miRNA kit for fixed scalp, the miRNeasy kit for PBMCs, and the RNeasy kit for mouse skin. Amplification of TCRbeta CDR3 regions was done by immunoSEQ multiplex PCR using 35 Vbeta forward primers and 13 Jbeta reverse primers. Study-wide conclusions, independent of this receptor: With tofacitinib, both scalp clonality and the number of expanded CD8+ clones among the top 100 scalp clones went down significantly. Resident alphabeta T cells in normal human skin are also sequenced, complicating scalp TCR repertoire analysis, unlike mouse skin dominated by gammadelta T cells. Because the treated cohort was small and included a single nonresponder, larger studies are needed to assess links between baseline CD8+ expansion and response. Shared TCR sequences between patients were less evident than in mice, which may be partly attributable to HLA diversity in the patient population. Compared with normal scalp, lesional scalp, particularly in alopecia totalis/universalis, had higher clonality and more expanded CD8+ clones, which suggests antigenic drive. During tofacitinib treatment, many expanded lesional clones stuck around in both scalp and blood, and this persistence may partly explain why relapse happens after treatment is stopped.

Library method: the immunoSEQ multiplex PCR assay. To provide template for TCR sequencing, every sample had RNA extracted and reverse transcribed into cDNA. SuperScript III was used for first-strand cDNA synthesis, primed with a 2:1 mix of oligo-dT and random hexamers. Amplification bias was assessed with a synthetic immune receptor repertoire, and residual bias was removed computationally. The authors processed their data as follows. Raw reads were preprocessed to remove errors, and CDR3 was defined by IMGT conventions from the conserved cysteine to phenylalanine. To get clonality, Shannon entropy was normalized by log2 of the number of productive unique TCRs and the result was subtracted from 1. Whether scalp clones were CD4 or CD8 was inferred by matching scalp TCRbeta sequences against CD4 and CD8 repertoires sorted from blood. In TCRdb, the immuneACCESS table is reduced to in-frame sequences with V and J assigned. These tables do not hold every clone; where another copy was compared, an unresolved V gene accounts for under half, and the others remain unexplained. That table gives V, J and clone size, and the DNA gave D and trimming. The sample has fewer than 200,000 clones on record, about 54% of them singletons. Under 20% of the sample is taken by the ten largest.

Note on this clone: The target of this receptor is not known. There are no base qualities to consult, and no much larger clone falls within one base.

The CDR1 and CDR2 encoded by the germline V gene are KGHSH and LQKENI. From the cysteine through the phenylalanine, the CDR3 covers 19 amino acids. CDR3 DNA only is kept here, 57 bases in frame from base 1. Deletion took 2 bases off V and 1 base off J, with a span of 18 bases between the germline ends. The treatment or condition label, read with the paper, signifies: oral pan-JAK inhibitor, 5-10 mg twice daily. Lesional scalp punch biopsies and peripheral blood were collected from alopecia areata patients. PBMCs were isolated by density centrifugation and stained for CD3, CD4 and CD8, after which CD4+ and CD8+ T cells were sorted on a FACSAria.

Rearrangement joined TRBV18 to TRBJ2-6; the D region possibly corresponds to TRBD2 (5 bases align). The starting material was CD4+ T cells sorted from blood, obtained around week 55, from a patient treated with tofacitinib. This sequence was found in a human donor with alopecia areata. The CDR3 region: CASSPGPTGSPSGANVLTF. Here is the DNA: TGTGCCAGCTCACCAGGTCCCACGGGGAGCCCTTCTGGGGCCAACGTCCTGACTTTC.